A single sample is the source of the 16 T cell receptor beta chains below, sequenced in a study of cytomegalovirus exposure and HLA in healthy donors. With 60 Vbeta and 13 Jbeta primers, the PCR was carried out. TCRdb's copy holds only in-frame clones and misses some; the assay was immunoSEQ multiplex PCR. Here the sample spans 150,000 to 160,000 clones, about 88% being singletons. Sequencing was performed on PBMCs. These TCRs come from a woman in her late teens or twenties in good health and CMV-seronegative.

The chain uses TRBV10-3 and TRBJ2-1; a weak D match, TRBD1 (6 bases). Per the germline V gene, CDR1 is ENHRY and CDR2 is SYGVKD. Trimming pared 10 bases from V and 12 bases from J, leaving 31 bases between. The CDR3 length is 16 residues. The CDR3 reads CATSLPGQFGVLVQFF. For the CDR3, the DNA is TGTGCCACCTCACTTCCCGGACAGTTTGGGGTACTCGTGCAGTTCTTC.

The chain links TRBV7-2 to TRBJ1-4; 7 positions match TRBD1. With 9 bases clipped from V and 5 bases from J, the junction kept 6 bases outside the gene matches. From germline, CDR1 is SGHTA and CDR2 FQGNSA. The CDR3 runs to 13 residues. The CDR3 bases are TGTGCCAGTAAACAGGGGTTAAATGAAAAACTGTTTTTT. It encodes CASKQGLNEKLFF.

The CDR3 reads CASRQTGGSDEQFF. CDR3 bases: TGTGCCAGCAGACAGACAGGGGGCAGCGATGAGCAGTTCTTC. V and J are TRBV6-1 and TRBJ2-1, with 10 bases fitting TRBD1. The germline CDR1 and CDR2 sequences are MNHNS and SASEGT. Losses at the gene ends were 6 bases for V and 8 bases for J; bases not matched to a gene: 7. CDR3 length equals 14 residues.

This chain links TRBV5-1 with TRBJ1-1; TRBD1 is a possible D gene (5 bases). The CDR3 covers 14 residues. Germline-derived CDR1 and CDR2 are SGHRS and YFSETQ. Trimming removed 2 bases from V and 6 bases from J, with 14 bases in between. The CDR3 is CASSFFKGAAEAFF. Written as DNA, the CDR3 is TGCGCCAGCAGCTTTTTTAAAGGGGCGGCTGAAGCTTTCTTT.

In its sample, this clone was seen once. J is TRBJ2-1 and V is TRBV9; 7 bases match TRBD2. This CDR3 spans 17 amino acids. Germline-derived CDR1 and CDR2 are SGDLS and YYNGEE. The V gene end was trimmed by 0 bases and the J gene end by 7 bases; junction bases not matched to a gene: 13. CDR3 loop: CASSVGPGGKVLNEQFF. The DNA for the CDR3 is TGTGCCAGCAGCGTAGGGCCCGGGGGGAAGGTATTGAATGAGCAGTTCTTC.

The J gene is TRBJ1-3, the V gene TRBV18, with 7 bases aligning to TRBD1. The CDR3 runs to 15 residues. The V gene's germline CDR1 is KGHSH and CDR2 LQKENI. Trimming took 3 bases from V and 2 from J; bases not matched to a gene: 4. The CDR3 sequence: CASSPGTGAGNTIYF. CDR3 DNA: TGTGCCAGCTCACCGGGTACAGGGGCTGGAAACACCATATATTTT.

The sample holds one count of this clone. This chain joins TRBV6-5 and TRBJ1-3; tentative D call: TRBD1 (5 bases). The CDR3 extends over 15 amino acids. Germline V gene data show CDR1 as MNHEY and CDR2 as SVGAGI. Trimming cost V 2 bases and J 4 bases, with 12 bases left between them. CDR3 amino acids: CASSYGPQGGNTIYF. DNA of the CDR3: TGTGCCAGCAGTTACGGGCCGCAGGGAGGAAACACCATATATTTT.

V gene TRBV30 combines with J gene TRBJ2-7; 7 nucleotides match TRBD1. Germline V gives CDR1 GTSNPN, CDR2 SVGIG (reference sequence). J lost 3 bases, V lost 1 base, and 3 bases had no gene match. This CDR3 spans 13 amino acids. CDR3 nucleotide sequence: TGTGCCTGGAGTGAGGGGGCGTACTACGAGCAGTACTTC. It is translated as CAWSEGAYYEQYF.

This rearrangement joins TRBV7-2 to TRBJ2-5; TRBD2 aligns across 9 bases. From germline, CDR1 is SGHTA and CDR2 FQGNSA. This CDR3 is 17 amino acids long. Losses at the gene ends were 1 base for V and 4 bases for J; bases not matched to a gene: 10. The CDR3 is CASSLVGGGRGGETQYF. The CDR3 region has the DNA TGTGCCAGCAGCTTAGTTGGCGGGGGGCGGGGGGGAGAGACCCAGTACTTC.

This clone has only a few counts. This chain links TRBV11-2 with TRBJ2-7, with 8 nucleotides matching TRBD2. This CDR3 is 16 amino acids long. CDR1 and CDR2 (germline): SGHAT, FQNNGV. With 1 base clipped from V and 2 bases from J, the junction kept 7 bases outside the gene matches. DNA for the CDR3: TGTGCCAGCAGCTTAGGTAATAGCGGGAACACCTACGAGCAGTACTTC. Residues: CASSLGNSGNTYEQYF.

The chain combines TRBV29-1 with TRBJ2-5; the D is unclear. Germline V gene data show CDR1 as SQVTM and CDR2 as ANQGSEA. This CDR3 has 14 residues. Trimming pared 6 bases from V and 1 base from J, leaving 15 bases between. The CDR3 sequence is CSVRPTQAQETQYF. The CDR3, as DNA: TGCAGCGTACGCCCGACGCAGGCCCAAGAGACCCAGTACTTC. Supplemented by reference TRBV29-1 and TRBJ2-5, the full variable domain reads SAVISQKPSRDICQRGTSLTIQCQVDSQVTMMFWYRQQPGQSLTLIATANQGSEATYESGFVIDKFPISRPNLTFSTLTVSNMSPEDSSIYLCSVRPTQAQETQYFGPGTRLLVL.

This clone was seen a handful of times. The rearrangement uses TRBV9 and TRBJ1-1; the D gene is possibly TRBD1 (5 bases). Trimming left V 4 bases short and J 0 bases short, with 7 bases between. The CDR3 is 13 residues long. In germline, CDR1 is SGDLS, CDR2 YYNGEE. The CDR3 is CASSRQLNTEAFF. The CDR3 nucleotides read TGTGCCAGCAGCAGACAGTTGAACACTGAAGCTTTCTTT. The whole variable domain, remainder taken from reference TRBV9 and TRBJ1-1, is DSGVTQTPKHLITATGQRVTLRCSPRSGDLSVYWYQQSLDQGLQFLIQYYNGEERAKGNILERFSAQQFPDLHSELNLSSLELGDSALYFCASSRQLNTEAFFGQGTRLTVV.

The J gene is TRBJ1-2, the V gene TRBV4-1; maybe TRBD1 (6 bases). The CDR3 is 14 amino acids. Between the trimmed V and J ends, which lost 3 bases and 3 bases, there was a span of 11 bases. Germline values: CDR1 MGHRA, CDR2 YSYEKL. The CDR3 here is CASSQAGVYYGYTF. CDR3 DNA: TGCGCCAGCAGCCAGGCAGGGGTTTACTATGGCTACACCTTC.

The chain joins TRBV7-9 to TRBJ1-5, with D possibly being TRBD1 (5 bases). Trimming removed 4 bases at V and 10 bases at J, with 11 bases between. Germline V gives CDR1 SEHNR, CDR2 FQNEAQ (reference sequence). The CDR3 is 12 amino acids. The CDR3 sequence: CASSYGAVPQHF. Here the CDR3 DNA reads TGTGCCAGCAGCTATGGGGCGGTACCCCAGCATTTT.

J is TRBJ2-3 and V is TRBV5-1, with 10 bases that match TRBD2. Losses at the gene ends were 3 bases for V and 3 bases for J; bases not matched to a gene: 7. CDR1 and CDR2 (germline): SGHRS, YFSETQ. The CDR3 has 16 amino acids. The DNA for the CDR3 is TGCGCCAGCAGCTCCAGCGGGGGGGCCCGAACAGATACGCAGTATTTT. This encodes CASSSSGGARTDTQYF. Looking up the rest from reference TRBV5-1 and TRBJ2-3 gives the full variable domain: KAGVTQTPRYLIKTRGQQVTLSCSPISGHRSVSWYQQTPGQGLQFLFEYFSETQRNKGNFPGRFSGRQFSNSRSEMNVSTLELGDSALYLCASSSSGGARTDTQYFGPGTRLTVL.

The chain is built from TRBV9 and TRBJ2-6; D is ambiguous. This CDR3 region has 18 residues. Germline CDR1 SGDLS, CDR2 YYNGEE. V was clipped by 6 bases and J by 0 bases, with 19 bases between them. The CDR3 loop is CASIDLSGPHSGANVLTF. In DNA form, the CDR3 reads TGTGCCAGCATCGATCTCTCTGGGCCCCACTCTGGGGCCAACGTCCTGACTTTC. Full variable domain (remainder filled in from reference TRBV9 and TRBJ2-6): DSGVTQTPKHLITATGQRVTLRCSPRSGDLSVYWYQQSLDQGLQFLIQYYNGEERAKGNILERFSAQQFPDLHSELNLSSLELGDSALYFCASIDLSGPHSGANVLTFGAGSRLTVL.